The 18 T cell receptor beta chains given below trace back to one sample, sequenced in a study of control samples from healthy donors and cancer patients. Repertoires were generated with immunoSEQ multiplex PCR, while TCRdb's copy carries only in-frame clones and drops some. The profile shows roughly 130,000 clones, roughly 90% of them singletons. The sequenced sample was blood. Receptors originate from a man aged 25 to 40 in good health.

This clone was observed once. This rearrangement joins TRBV29-1 to TRBJ1-1, with 9 bases that match TRBD1. CDR1 and CDR2 from the germline V gene are SQVTM and ANQGSEA. This CDR3 region has 15 residues. V was pared by 4 bases and J by 4 bases, with 10 bases of the junction left unmatched. The CDR3 sequence: CSVGYRGRESTEAFF. The CDR3 DNA reads TGCAGCGTTGGGTACAGGGGGCGGGAGAGCACTGAAGCTTTCTTT.

The chain is built from TRBV29-1 and TRBJ2-2, with 8 bases identical to TRBD2. CDR1 SQVTM and CDR2 ANQGSEA come from the germline V gene. Unmatched junction bases numbered 1, after V lost 7 bases and J lost 0 bases. This CDR3 region has 13 residues. The CDR3: CSGGLANTGELFF. CDR3 bases: TGCAGCGGGGGACTAGCGAACACCGGGGAGCTGTTTTTT.

CDR3 bases: TGTGCCACCAGCAGAATACAGGGCATTGAGGAAAAACTGTTTTTT. Amino acids: CATSRIQGIEEKLFF. The chain employs TRBV15 and TRBJ1-4, with D possibly being TRBD1 (6 bases). The CDR3 has 15 amino acids. Germline V CDR1 and CDR2: LNHNV, YYDKDF (reference sequence). Between the trimmed V and J ends, which lost 2 bases and 8 bases, there was a span of 15 bases.

This chain links TRBV19 with TRBJ2-1; 9 nucleotides match TRBD2. This CDR3 contains 17 residues. Trimming took 4 bases from V and 3 from J; bases not matched to a gene: 10. Germline V gives CDR1 LNHDA, CDR2 SQIVND (reference sequence). The CDR3 sequence is CASSTRTSDLIYNEQFF. DNA of the CDR3: TGTGCCAGTAGTACCCGGACTAGCGATCTTATCTACAATGAGCAGTTCTTC.

The chain uses TRBV4-2 and TRBJ2-7, with a weak D call TRBD2 (5 bases). V lost 1 base and J 7 bases, leaving 14 bases between the germline ends. This CDR3 is 14 amino acids long. Germline V gives CDR1 LGHNA, CDR2 YNFKEQ. The DNA of the CDR3 is TGTGCCAGCAGCCAAGGCTGGCTAGCCGGGGAGCAGTACTTC. Its protein is CASSQGWLAGEQYF.

The chain joins TRBV19 to TRBJ2-7, with TRBD2 matching over 10 bases. The CDR3 is made up of 17 amino acids. The V gene's germline CDR1 is LNHDA and CDR2 SQIVND (reference sequence). Unmatched junction bases numbered 17, after V lost 8 bases and J lost 4 bases. The CDR3 protein is CASSPSGSIHSHYEQYF. Written as DNA, the CDR3 is TGTGCCAGTTCTCCTAGCGGGAGTATCCACAGCCATTACGAGCAGTACTTC.

The chain is built from TRBV2 and TRBJ2-3; TRBD1 agrees at 7 bases. CDR1 SNHLY and CDR2 FYNNEI come from the germline V gene. The V and J ends lost 6 bases and 3 bases, in that order; junction bases with no gene match: 6. CDR3 size: 14 residues. The CDR3 reads CASRRQGTTDTQYF. The CDR3, as DNA: TGTGCCAGCAGAAGACAGGGTACAACAGATACGCAGTATTTT.

The chain uses TRBV2 and TRBJ2-2; 7 bases align to TRBD1. The CDR3 loop spans 15 amino acids. Germline CDR1 and CDR2: SNHLY and FYNNEI. V dropped 4 bases and J dropped 4; count of bases not matched to a gene: 6. CDR3: CASSAEGAGTGELFF. CDR3 nucleotide sequence: TGTGCCAGCAGTGCTGAGGGGGCGGGCACCGGGGAGCTGTTTTTT.

The rearrangement joins TRBV30 to TRBJ2-3, with TRBD1 matching 8 bases. CDR3 length equals 13 residues. Germline CDR1 and CDR2: GTSNPN and SVGIG (reference sequence). V lost 4 bases to trimming and J lost 2 bases; unmatched junction nucleotides: 2. DNA for the CDR3: TGTGCCTGGACGGGACAGGACACAGATACGCAGTATTTT. Protein sequence: CAWTGQDTDTQYF.

The chain joins TRBV9 to TRBJ2-7, with D uncertain. Looked up from germline, CDR1 is SGDLS and CDR2 is YYNGEE. The CDR3 has 14 residues. V was pared by 0 bases and J by 1 base, with 8 bases between. CDR3 nucleotide sequence: TGTGCCAGCAGCGTAGCGGCCGGATCCTACGAGCAGTACTTC. It is translated as CASSVAAGSYEQYF.

This rearrangement joins TRBV19 to TRBJ2-7; D gene uncertain. Germline CDR1 reads LNHDA; CDR2 reads SQIVND (reference sequence). The V and J ends lost 5 bases and 3 bases respectively, with 17 bases between them. The CDR3 totals 15 residues. The CDR3: CASSPDPRLRYEQYF. The CDR3 DNA sequence: TGTGCCAGTAGTCCCGATCCACGACTGCGCTACGAGCAGTACTTC.

The V gene is TRBV28, the J gene TRBJ1-5; D not certain. The V end lost 2 bases, the J end lost 1 base, and 18 bases lay between the germline ends. The CDR3 consists of 18 residues. Looked up from germline, CDR1 is MDHEN and CDR2 is SYDVKM. CDR3 coding DNA: TGTGCCAGCAGTTTAAGGGTCTTGGCAGGTAGGAGCAATCAGCCCCAGCATTTT. It translates to CASSLRVLAGRSNQPQHF. The full variable domain, in which reference TRBV28 and TRBJ1-5 provide the parts outside the CDR3, is DVKVTQSSRYLVKRTGEKVFLECVQDMDHENMFWYRQDPGLGLRLIYFSYDVKMKEKGDIPEGYSVSREKKERFSLILESASTNQTSMYLCASSLRVLAGRSNQPQHFGDGTRLSIL.

The CDR3 reads CASSQTLAGNTDTQYF. The CDR3 nucleotides read TGTGCCAGCAGCCAGACCCTAGCGGGGAACACAGATACGCAGTATTTT. The chain links TRBV3-1 (or the pseudogene TRBV3-2) to TRBJ2-3, with TRBD2 matching over 9 bases. With V trimmed by 3 bases and J by 2 bases, 6 bases remained unmatched. CDR3 size: 16 residues. Germline CDR1 reads LGHDT; CDR2 reads YNNKEL (reference sequence).

V is TRBV5-6 and J is TRBJ2-6; 8 bases agree with TRBD1. CDR3 length equals 17 residues. The junction had 7 bases not matched to a gene; V was cut back by 4 bases and J by 1 base. Germline V gene data show CDR1 as SGHDT and CDR2 as YYEEEE. In DNA, the CDR3 is TGTGCCAGCAGCACCCCGGACAGGGTTTCTGGGGCCAACGTCCTGACTTTC. Encoded protein: CASSTPDRVSGANVLTF. Drawing the rest from reference TRBV5-6 and TRBJ2-6, the complete variable domain is DAGVTQSPTHLIKTRGQQVTLRCSPKSGHDTVSWYQQALGQGPQFIFQYYEEEERQRGNFPDRFSGHQFPNYSSELNVNALLLGDSALYLCASSTPDRVSGANVLTFGAGSRLTVL.

The V and J genes are TRBV4-1 and TRBJ2-1; D not certain. This CDR3 region has 14 residues. V was clipped by 4 bases and J by 8 bases, with 15 bases between them. Germline assignment: CDR1 MGHRA and CDR2 YSYEKL. The CDR3 spells CASSPPSRSHEQFF. CDR3 coding DNA: TGCGCCAGCAGCCCCCCCTCTAGGTCTCATGAGCAGTTCTTC.

In regard to this clone: The same CDR3 also results from other DNA sequences found in this sample. CDR3 region: CATSRVSGFRGNTIYF. The CDR3 nucleotides read TGTGCCACCAGCAGAGTATCGGGCTTTAGAGGAAACACCATATATTTT. The chain links TRBV15 to TRBJ1-3, with no clear D. This CDR3 spans 16 amino acids. V gave up 1 base and J gave up 4 bases, with 14 bases separating them. Germline CDR1 and CDR2: LNHNV and YYDKDF (reference sequence).

The rearrangement joins TRBV6-6 to TRBJ2-5; D possibly corresponds to TRBD2 (5 bases). The germline V gene has CDR1 MNHNY and CDR2 SVGAGI (reference sequence). The CDR3 is 13 residues long. Trimming removed 4 bases at V and 5 bases at J, with 11 bases between. CDR3 sequence reads: CASSSFGGETQYF. The DNA of the CDR3 is TGTGCCAGCAGTTCGTTCGGCGGGGAGACCCAGTACTTC.

This chain joins TRBV28 and TRBJ1-5; 7 bases fit TRBD1. Germline CDR1 and CDR2: MDHEN and SYDVKM. V lost 8 bases to trimming and J lost 2 bases; unmatched junction nucleotides: 15. The CDR3 has 17 amino acids. The CDR3 protein is CASEPWIGRGGNQPQHF. CDR3 in DNA: TGTGCCAGCGAACCTTGGATCGGCAGGGGGGGCAATCAGCCCCAGCATTTT.